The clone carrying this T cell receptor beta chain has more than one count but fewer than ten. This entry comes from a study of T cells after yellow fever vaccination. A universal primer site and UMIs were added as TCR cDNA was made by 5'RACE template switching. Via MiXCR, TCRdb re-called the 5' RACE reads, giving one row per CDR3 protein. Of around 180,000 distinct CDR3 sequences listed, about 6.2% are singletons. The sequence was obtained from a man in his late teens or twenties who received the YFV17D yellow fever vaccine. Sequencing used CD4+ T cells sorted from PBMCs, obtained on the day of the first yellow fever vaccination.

This chain's CDR3 is CASRNQETQYF. CDR3 DNA sequence: TGCGCCAGCAGGAACCAAGAGACCCAGTACTTC. The chain couples TRBV5-1 to TRBJ2-5; the D is unclear. Trimming shortened V by 5 bases and J by 0 bases, and 2 bases separated the two germline ends. The CDR3 totals 11 residues. Germline V gives CDR1 SGHRS, CDR2 YFSETQ.